This T cell receptor (beta chain) was sequenced for a study of vaccination and CD4 T cells after COVID-19. Study-wide results and caveats: Convalescent patients had 304 of 307 vaccine-specific clones showing spike mono-reactivity.

Germline CDR1 is LNHDA and CDR2 is SQIVND (reference sequence). The J segment lost 3 bases and the V segment lost 6 bases, leaving 8 bases of the junction unmatched. The CDR3 is 14 residues long. Specified treatment: approximately nine-day PBMC culture with coronavirus spike peptide pools or control peptides (ViraFEST assay). IL-2 at about 10 IU/ml and peptide pools at around 10 ug/ml were added to PBMCs cultured at two million per well. Cultured CD4+ T cells had their DNA profiled by the Oncomine TCR Beta short-read assay. TCRdb passed the PCR reads through MiXCR, listing each CDR3 protein once. The sample comprises under 20,000 distinct CDR3 sequences, 20% to 25% of which are singletons, and 7.8% rests with the top ten. The table lists this clonotype with a few counts. The antigen remains undetermined.

The sample consisted of cultured CD4+ T cells from blood. The chain recombines TRBV19 with TRBJ2-7; TRBD2 aligns across 7 bases. The origin of this receptor is a human donor with COVID-19. The CDR3 sequence is CASRRGPGGYEQYF. The CDR3 DNA follows: TGTGCCAGTAGAAGGGGCCCGGGGGGCTACGAGCAGTACTTC.